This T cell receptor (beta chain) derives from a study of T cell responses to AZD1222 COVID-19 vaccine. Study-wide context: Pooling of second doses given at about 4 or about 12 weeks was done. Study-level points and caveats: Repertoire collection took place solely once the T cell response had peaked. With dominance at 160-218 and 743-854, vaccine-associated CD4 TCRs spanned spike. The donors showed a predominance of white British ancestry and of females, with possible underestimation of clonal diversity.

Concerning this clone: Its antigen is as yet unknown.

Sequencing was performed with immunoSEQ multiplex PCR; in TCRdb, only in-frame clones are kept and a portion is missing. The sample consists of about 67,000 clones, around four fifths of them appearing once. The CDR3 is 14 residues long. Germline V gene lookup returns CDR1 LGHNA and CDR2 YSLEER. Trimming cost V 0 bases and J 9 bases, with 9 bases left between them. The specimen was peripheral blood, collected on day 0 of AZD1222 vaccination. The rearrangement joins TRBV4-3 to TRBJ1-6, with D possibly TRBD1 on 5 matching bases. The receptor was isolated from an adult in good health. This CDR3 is CASSQETGGSPLHF. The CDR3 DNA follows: TGCGCCAGCAGCCAAGAGACCGGGGGTTCACCCCTCCACTTT.